This T cell receptor (beta chain) stems from a study of blood T cell repertoires in COVID-19. The CDR3 totals 14 residues. Germline lookup yields CDR1 SNHLY and CDR2 FYNNEI. J was trimmed by 5 bases and V by 9 bases; bases with no gene match: 9. Some clones are missing from TCRdb's copy, which holds only in-frame ones; the method was immunoSEQ multiplex PCR. The sample holds some 300,000 clones, around nine tenths seen once. Participants' reported clinical history set cohort assignment. It was within 2 weeks before study entry that exposed participants met a COVID-19 case. The TCR sequence derives from a woman aged 45-65 years who had been exposed to COVID-19. Material: PBMCs or T cells enriched from blood (not recorded which). The chain joins TRBV2 to TRBJ1-5; 8 bases align to TRBD1. The CDR3 nucleotides read TGTGCCAGTCAGAAACAGGGGGGAGATCAGCCCCAGCATTTT. This translates into CASQKQGGDQPQHF.